The T cell receptor beta chain under discussion was sequenced for a study of shared clonotypes between healthy human individuals. Looking at the study overall: Three plates were used per donor for CD4 naive, three for CD4 memory, two for CD8 naive and one for CD8 memory.

It was at deep level that the assay was run. Method: immunoSEQ multiplex PCR; TCRdb's copy keeps in-frame clones and lacks some. Among hundreds of thousands of clones, about 74% were seen once, and the ten largest hold approximately 1.7%. Study results and caveats: Some naive CD4 clonotypes, around 5%, turned up in common across several donors. Rarefaction gave evidence that sorted-subset sequencing remained incomplete despite large depth.

The V and J ends lost 10 bases and 2 bases, in that order; junction bases with no gene match: 6. The germline V gene has CDR1 LNHDA and CDR2 SQIVND (reference sequence). The CDR3 totals 14 residues. For this clone: What it binds is not known.

V is TRBV19 and J is TRBJ2-2, with 8 bases matching TRBD1. The origin of this receptor is a young woman in good health. The sequencing input was memory CD4+ T cells sorted from blood. Described subset: CD45RA-negative fraction. CDR3 sequence (DNA): TGTGCCACCCAGGGGGCGCTTAACACCGGGGAGCTGTTTTTT. Protein product: CATQGALNTGELFF.